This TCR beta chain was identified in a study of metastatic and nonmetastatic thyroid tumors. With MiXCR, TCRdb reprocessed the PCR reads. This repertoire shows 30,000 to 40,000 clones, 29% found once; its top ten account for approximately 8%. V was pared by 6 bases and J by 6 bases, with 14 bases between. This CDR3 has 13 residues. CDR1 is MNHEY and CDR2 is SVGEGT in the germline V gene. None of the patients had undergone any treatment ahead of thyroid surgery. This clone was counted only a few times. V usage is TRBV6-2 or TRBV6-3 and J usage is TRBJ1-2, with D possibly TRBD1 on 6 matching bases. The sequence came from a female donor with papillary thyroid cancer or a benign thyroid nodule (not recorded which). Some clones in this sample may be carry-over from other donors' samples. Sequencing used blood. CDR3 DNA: TGTGCCAGCAGCCTACAGGGTATGGATGGCTACACCTTC. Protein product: CASSLQGMDGYTF.